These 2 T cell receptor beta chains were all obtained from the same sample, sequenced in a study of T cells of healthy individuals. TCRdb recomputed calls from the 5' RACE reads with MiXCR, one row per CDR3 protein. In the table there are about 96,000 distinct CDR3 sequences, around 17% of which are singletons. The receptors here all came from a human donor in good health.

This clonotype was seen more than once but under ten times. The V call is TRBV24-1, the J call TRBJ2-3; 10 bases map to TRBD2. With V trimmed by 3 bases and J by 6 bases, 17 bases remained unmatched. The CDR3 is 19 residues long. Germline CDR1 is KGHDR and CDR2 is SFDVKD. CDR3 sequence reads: CATSDPTPSGSPVGDTQYF. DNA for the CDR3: TGTGCCACCAGTGATCCAACCCCTAGCGGGAGCCCCGTGGGGGATACGCAGTATTTT.

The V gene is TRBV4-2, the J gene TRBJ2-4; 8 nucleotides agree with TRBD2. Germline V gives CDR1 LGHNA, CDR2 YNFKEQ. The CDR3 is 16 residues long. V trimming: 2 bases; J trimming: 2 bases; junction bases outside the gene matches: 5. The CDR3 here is CASSQSGSGSKNIQYF. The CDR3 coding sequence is TGTGCCAGCAGCCAAAGCGGGAGTGGGTCCAAAAACATTCAGTACTTC.